Below, 29 T cell receptor beta chains from the same sample are listed, as sequenced in a study of T cell responses to AZD1222 COVID-19 vaccine. This table comes from immunoSEQ multiplex PCR, and its TCRdb copy is limited to in-frame clones, with some not included. The table records over 150,000 clones, about nine tenths of them present only once. Source: peripheral blood, taken on day 0 of AZD1222 vaccination. The receptors originated from an adult in good health.

V gene TRBV13 combines with J gene TRBJ1-3; tentatively, D is TRBD1 (5 bases). V was cut by 3 bases and J by 1 base, with 10 bases left in between. The germline V gene has CDR1 PRHDT and CDR2 FYEKMQ (reference sequence). CDR3 length: 15 residues. CDR3 DNA: TGTGCCAGCAGCTTGGGGGTCGCTTCTGGAAACACCATATATTTT. Translation: CASSLGVASGNTIYF.

This clone was seen a few times. The chain joins TRBV4-3 to TRBJ1-1, with 9 bases aligning to TRBD1. Germline V gene data show CDR1 as LGHNA and CDR2 as YSLEER. Unmatched junction bases numbered 2, after V lost 1 base and J lost 2 bases. There are 15 residues in the CDR3. The CDR3 spells CASSQVTGGNTEAFF. CDR3 bases: TGCGCCAGCAGCCAAGTCACAGGGGGCAACACTGAAGCTTTCTTT.

V usage is TRBV18 and J usage is TRBJ1-1; 7 nucleotides match TRBD1. The CDR3 length is 15 residues. Germline lookup yields CDR1 KGHSH and CDR2 LQKENI. V dropped 4 bases and J dropped 0; count of bases not matched to a gene: 5. CDR3 amino acids: CASSLYGQVNTEAFF. For the CDR3, the DNA is TGTGCCAGCTCACTTTACGGACAGGTGAACACTGAAGCTTTCTTT.

In this sample, this clone turned up once. The chain has TRBV24-1 and TRBJ1-1; D is unclear. There are 13 residues in the CDR3. Trimming cost V 5 bases and J 0 bases, with 6 bases left between them. Germline loops: CDR1 KGHDR, CDR2 SFDVKD. CDR3 DNA: TGTGCCACCAGTGTAGGAATGAACACTGAAGCTTTCTTT. Amino acid sequence: CATSVGMNTEAFF.

The rearrangement links TRBV15 to TRBJ1-2; 8 bases agree with TRBD1. Germline V CDR1 and CDR2: LNHNV, YYDKDF (reference sequence). This CDR3 comprises 17 residues. After removal of 3 bases from V and 4 bases from J, the junction contained 13 bases not matched to a gene. The CDR3 region has the DNA TGTGCCACCAGCAGCACGTTAACCGGACAGGGCTTCTATGGCTACACCTTC. It encodes CATSSTLTGQGFYGYTF.

This clone appeared once. This sequence joins TRBV5-6 and TRBJ1-2, with D tentatively TRBD1 (5 bases). Germline lookup yields CDR1 SGHDT and CDR2 YYEEEE. V lost 0 bases and J lost 6, with 15 bases in between. The CDR3 extends over 15 amino acids. CDR3 in amino acids: CASSLGSRGINGYTF. In nucleotides, the CDR3 is TGTGCCAGCAGCTTGGGGTCCCGGGGGATCAATGGCTACACCTTC.

The V and J genes are TRBV28 and TRBJ2-1; 7 bases fit TRBD2. The CDR3 loop spans 15 amino acids. The J segment lost 0 bases and the V segment lost 1 base, leaving 0 bases of the junction unmatched. Germline assignment: CDR1 MDHEN and CDR2 SYDVKM. CDR3 nucleotides: TGTGCCAGCAGTTTATCGGGGGGCTCCTACAATGAGCAGTTCTTC. This gives the protein CASSLSGGSYNEQFF.

This clone has only a few counts. J is TRBJ2-7 and V is TRBV20-1; D remains ambiguous. Looked up from germline, CDR1 is DFQATT and CDR2 is SNEGSKA (reference sequence). The CDR3 is made up of 10 amino acids. V was trimmed by 2 bases and J by 3 bases, leaving 2 bases between them. CDR3 nucleotide sequence: TGCAGTGCTAGACTCTACGAGCAGTACTTC. Its protein is CSARLYEQYF.

This clone was picked up one time. V is TRBV7-3 and J is TRBJ2-3; no definite D call. With 5 bases removed from V and 10 bases from J, the gap between germline ends came to 13 bases. Germline V CDR1 and CDR2: SGHTA, FQGTGA. The CDR3 spans 12 residues. CDR3 sequence: CASSTNKVPQYF. CDR3 sequence (DNA): TGTGCCAGCAGCACCAACAAGGTACCGCAGTATTTT.

The chain employs TRBV7-9 and TRBJ1-1; possible D gene TRBD1, 6 bases. The germline V gene encodes CDR1 SEHNR and CDR2 FQNEAQ (reference sequence). The CDR3 is made up of 15 amino acids. V was pared by 5 bases and J by 0 bases, with 13 bases between. The CDR3 sequence: CASSPSQGMNTEAFF. The CDR3, as DNA: TGTGCCAGCAGCCCTAGCCAGGGGATGAACACTGAAGCTTTCTTT.

V is TRBV27 and J is TRBJ1-1, with a possible D match to TRBD1 (5 bases). Germline V gives CDR1 MNHEY, CDR2 SMNVEV (reference sequence). Trimming stripped 4 bases from V and 0 bases from J, with 15 bases between. The CDR3 sequence is 16 residues long. The CDR3 sequence: CASSSGRSGLNTEAFF. The CDR3 nucleotides read TGTGCCAGCAGTTCCGGCCGTTCGGGACTGAACACTGAAGCTTTCTTT.

The chain joins TRBV28 to TRBJ1-2; D perhaps matches TRBD1 (5 bases). V lost 5 bases, J lost 4 bases, and 17 bases lay in between. CDR3 length: 15 residues. CDR1 MDHEN and CDR2 SYDVKM come from the germline V gene. In nucleotides, the CDR3 is TGTGCCAGCAGTGCCTTTTTGGGGGGGGTCTATGGCTACACCTTC. This encodes CASSAFLGGVYGYTF.

The rearrangement uses TRBV7-9 and TRBJ1-6; D is possibly TRBD1 (5 bases). From germline, CDR1 is SEHNR and CDR2 FQNEAQ (reference sequence). The V gene lost 4 bases and the J gene lost 10 bases, with 17 bases spanning the gap. The CDR3 is made up of 15 amino acids. The CDR3 region is CASSSALTGESPLHF. As DNA, the CDR3 is TGTGCCAGCAGCTCAGCGCTCACGGGGGAATCACCCCTCCACTTT.

The chain links TRBV19 to TRBJ1-4; D is unresolved. Germline CDR1 and CDR2: LNHDA and SQIVND (reference sequence). This CDR3 has 14 residues. With 7 bases removed from V and 0 bases from J, the gap between germline ends came to 9 bases. CDR3 region: CASKKAATNEKLFF. CDR3 bases: TGTGCCAGTAAGAAGGCAGCAACTAATGAAAAACTGTTTTTT.

The sample holds one count of this clone. This chain connects TRBV5-1 to TRBJ1-5, with D uncertain. The CDR3 has 15 amino acids. Germline V gives CDR1 SGHRS, CDR2 YFSETQ. Trimming took 0 bases from V and 2 from J, leaving 9 bases between them. The CDR3 DNA reads as TGCGCCAGCAGCTTGGCTGGCCAGGGCAATCAGCCCCAGCATTTT. Translation gives CASSLAGQGNQPQHF.

The rearrangement uses TRBV5-1 and TRBJ1-1; 8 nucleotides match TRBD1. The CDR3 is 15 amino acids. V gave up 4 bases and J gave up 4 bases; unmatched junction bases: 9. Per germline, CDR1 SGHRS and CDR2 YFSETQ. The CDR3 loop reads CASSPELTGGTEAFF. The CDR3 DNA reads as TGCGCCAGCAGCCCAGAACTCACAGGGGGCACTGAAGCTTTCTTT. Complete variable domain (other parts from reference TRBV5-1 and TRBJ1-1): KAGVTQTPRYLIKTRGQQVTLSCSPISGHRSVSWYQQTPGQGLQFLFEYFSETQRNKGNFPGRFSGRQFSNSRSEMNVSTLELGDSALYLCASSPELTGGTEAFFGQGTRLTVV.

The V gene is TRBV19, the J gene TRBJ1-3; no clear D. Trimming removed 5 bases at V and 2 bases at J, with 7 bases between. The CDR3 sequence is 13 residues long. Germline CDR1 LNHDA, CDR2 SQIVND (reference sequence). The CDR3: CASSFLPGNTIYF. The CDR3 DNA reads as TGTGCCAGTAGTTTCCTACCTGGAAACACCATATATTTT.

The chain uses TRBV5-1 and TRBJ1-4; D gene ambiguous. Per germline, CDR1 SGHRS and CDR2 YFSETQ. The CDR3 has 14 residues. The V and J ends lost 5 bases and 1 base respectively, with 9 bases between them. The CDR3 here is CASRSVRTNEKLFF. The CDR3 nucleotides read TGCGCCAGCAGGTCTGTCAGAACTAATGAAAAACTGTTTTTT.

V is TRBV7-2 and J is TRBJ1-5; no reliable D call. Per the germline V gene, CDR1 is SGHTA and CDR2 is FQGNSA. The CDR3 contains 13 residues. V lost 2 bases, J lost 6 bases, and 8 bases lay in between. The CDR3 reads CASSLRQVQPQHF. The CDR3, as DNA: TGTGCCAGCAGCTTAAGGCAGGTTCAGCCCCAGCATTTT.

The rearrangement joins TRBV6-6 to TRBJ1-4, with D unresolved. The CDR3 has 11 amino acids. V lost 7 bases, J lost 10 bases, and 10 bases lay in between. The V gene's germline CDR1 is MNHNY and CDR2 SVGAGI (reference sequence). The CDR3 nucleotides are TGTGCCAGCATCGACTCGCGAAAACTGTTTTTT. The encoded protein is CASIDSRKLFF.

This clone was counted a single time. Here the CDR3 reads CSVGGGNYGYTF. DNA of the CDR3: TGCAGCGTTGGCGGGGGAAACTATGGCTACACCTTC. The chain uses TRBV29-1 and TRBJ1-2, with D possibly matching TRBD1 (5 bases). There are 12 residues in the CDR3. From germline, CDR1 is SQVTM and CDR2 ANQGSEA. V gave up 4 bases and J gave up 2 bases, with 8 bases separating them. Complete variable domain (other parts from reference TRBV29-1 and TRBJ1-2): SAVISQKPSRDICQRGTSLTIQCQVDSQVTMMFWYRQQPGQSLTLIATANQGSEATYESGFVIDKFPISRPNLTFSTLTVSNMSPEDSSIYLCSVGGGNYGYTFGSGTRLTVV.

The chain couples TRBV21-1 to TRBJ1-2. TRBV21-1 is shown as a pseudogene. CDR3 size: 18 residues. CDR3 sequence (DNA): TGTGCCAGCAGCAAAAGGACCGCTTCGGGACCGGGGTATTATGGCTACACCTTC. Its protein is CASSKRTASGPGYYGYTF.

V usage is TRBV12-5 and J usage is TRBJ2-1; 10 nucleotides match TRBD2. The CDR3 totals 15 residues. The V segment lost 6 bases and the J segment 7 bases; nucleotides outside the gene matches: 9. Germline lookup yields CDR1 LGHNT and CDR2 FRNRAP. CDR3 nucleotide sequence: TGTGCTAGTGGGCCTAGCGGGAGCTCCCTGAATGAGCAGTTCTTC. Its protein product is CASGPSGSSLNEQFF.

The chain uses TRBV19 and TRBJ2-5; either TRBD1 or TRBD2 may supply D (6 bases each). The V gene lost 3 bases and the J gene lost 5 bases, with 13 bases spanning the gap. The germline gives CDR1 LNHDA, CDR2 SQIVND (reference sequence). The CDR3 has 14 amino acids. The CDR3 DNA reads TGTGCCAGTAGTATTAGGTGGAGGGGGGAGACCCAGTACTTC. Translation: CASSIRWRGETQYF.

The chain couples TRBV7-6 to TRBJ2-3; D gene ambiguous. Trimming cost V 1 base and J 1 base, with 9 bases left between them. Germline assignment: CDR1 SGHVS and CDR2 FNYEAQ. The CDR3 loop spans 15 amino acids. CDR3 nucleotides: TGTGCCAGCAGCTTAGGTAATGTTGGCACAGATACGCAGTATTTT. It encodes CASSLGNVGTDTQYF.

The CDR3: CATSDSGTGAYEQYF. As DNA, the CDR3 is TGTGCCACCAGTGACTCCGGGACAGGGGCCTACGAGCAGTACTTC. The chain carries TRBV24-1 and TRBJ2-7, with 10 positions matching TRBD1. The CDR3 loop spans 15 amino acids. V shed 4 bases and J 2 bases; nucleotides not matched to a gene: 4. Looked up from germline, CDR1 is KGHDR and CDR2 is SFDVKD.

This rearrangement joins TRBV18 to TRBJ1-5, with TRBD1 as a possible D gene (5 bases). The CDR3 is 13 amino acids. The germline V gene has CDR1 KGHSH and CDR2 LQKENI. The V and J ends lost 4 bases and 7 bases respectively, with 11 bases between them. The CDR3, as DNA: TGTGCCAGCTCACTCCCTGGGACGCAGCCCCAGCATTTT. Amino acid sequence: CASSLPGTQPQHF.

V gene TRBV6-5 combines with J gene TRBJ1-1; D is ambiguous. V shed 6 bases and J shed 8 bases, with 19 bases lying between them. Germline CDR1 and CDR2: MNHEY and SVGAGI. The CDR3 covers 14 residues. The CDR3 DNA reads as TGTGCCAGCAGGGACGCCCTTCGCGCGTACGAAGCTTTCTTT. Translating it yields CASRDALRAYEAFF.

This rearrangement joins TRBV2 to TRBJ1-5; D unclear. V lost 2 bases and J lost 14, with 13 bases in between. Germline-derived CDR1 and CDR2 are SNHLY and FYNNEI. This CDR3 contains 12 residues. The CDR3 reads CASSEPRVPKHF. In DNA form, the CDR3 reads TGTGCCAGCAGTGAACCCCGGGTCCCCAAGCATTTT.